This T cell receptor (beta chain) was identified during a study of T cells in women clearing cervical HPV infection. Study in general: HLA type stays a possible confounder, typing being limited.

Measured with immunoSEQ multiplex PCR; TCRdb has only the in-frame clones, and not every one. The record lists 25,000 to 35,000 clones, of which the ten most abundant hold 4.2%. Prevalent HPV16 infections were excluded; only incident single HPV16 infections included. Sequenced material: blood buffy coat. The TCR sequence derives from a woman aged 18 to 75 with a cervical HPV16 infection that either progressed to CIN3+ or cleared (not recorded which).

The CDR3 bases that were read are TGTGCCAGCAGCTTGGTGGCAGGAAGCTCCTACGAG. Protein: CASSLVAGSSYE. The entire CDR3 reads CASSLVAGSSYEQYF. The V call is TRBV5-4, the J call TRBJ2-7, with D uncertain. The CDR3 end is not reached by the read, which stops 3 residues before it; the germline J gene fills it in. The CDR3 is 15 amino acids. The V and J ends lost 0 bases and 0 bases respectively, with 10 bases between them. Germline V lookup: CDR1 SGHNT, CDR2 YYREEE (reference sequence).